Presented here are 22 T cell receptor beta chains from one specimen sequenced in a study of blood T cell repertoires in COVID-19. TCRdb's copy holds only in-frame clones and misses some; the assay was immunoSEQ multiplex PCR. The sample includes more than 250,000 clones, approximately 85% of them seen just once. The sequencing input was peripheral blood. The receptors originated from a man aged 45-65 years with active or convalescent COVID-19.

The V and J genes are TRBV4-1 and TRBJ2-7, with a weak D call TRBD2 (6 bases). With 5 bases removed from V and 7 bases from J, the gap between germline ends came to 12 bases. Germline assignment: CDR1 MGHRA and CDR2 YSYEKL. The CDR3 has 12 amino acids. The DNA of the CDR3 is TGCGCCAGCAGCGGAGGGGCTGAGGAGCAGTACTTC. It is translated as CASSGGAEEQYF.

The V call is TRBV7-2, the J call TRBJ2-5; tentative D call: TRBD1 (5 bases). The germline CDR1 and CDR2 sequences are SGHTA and FQGNSA. V was shortened by 4 bases and J by 1 base, with 10 bases between the two germline ends. The CDR3 loop spans 14 amino acids. The CDR3 spells CASSSRQSQETQYF. CDR3 DNA sequence: TGTGCCAGCAGCTCCAGACAGAGCCAAGAGACCCAGTACTTC. Supplemented by reference TRBV7-2 and TRBJ2-5, the full variable domain reads GAGVSQSPSNKVTEKGKDVELRCDPISGHTALYWYRQSLGQGLEFLIYFQGNSAPDKSGLPSDRFSAERTGGSVSTLTIQRTQQEDSAVYLCASSSRQSQETQYFGPGTRLLVL.

The chain employs TRBV5-1 and TRBJ1-1; 10 nucleotides line up with TRBD1. The CDR3 covers 15 residues. V dropped 5 bases and J dropped 5; count of bases not matched to a gene: 9. Looked up from germline, CDR1 is SGHRS and CDR2 is YFSETQ. The CDR3 nucleotides read TGCGCCAGCAGTTCTGCCGACAGGGGGCTTACTGAAGCTTTCTTT. Translated, it gives CASSSADRGLTEAFF.

This chain uses TRBV5-5 with TRBJ1-5; D unclear. CDR1 SGHKS and CDR2 YYEKEE come from the germline V gene (reference sequence). This CDR3 spans 15 amino acids. Between the trimmed V and J ends, which lost 1 base and 0 bases, there was a span of 8 bases. The CDR3 sequence: CASSLRLSSNQPQHF. DNA of the CDR3: TGTGCCAGCAGCTTGCGACTCAGTAGCAATCAGCCCCAGCATTTT. Filled out from reference TRBV5-5 and TRBJ1-5, the complete variable domain reads DAGVTQSPTHLIKTRGQQVTLRCSPISGHKSVSWYQQVLGQGPQFIFQYYEKEERGRGNFPDRFSARQFPNYSSELNVNALLLGDSALYLCASSLRLSSNQPQHFGDGTRLSIL.

The chain links TRBV19 to TRBJ1-1, with 9 bases lining up with TRBD1. This CDR3 spans 15 amino acids. Germline CDR1 and CDR2: LNHDA and SQIVND (reference sequence). V was clipped by 6 bases and J by 1 base; unmatched bases: 6. The CDR3 sequence is CASSRQGGPNTEAFF. The CDR3 nucleotides read TGTGCCAGTAGCAGACAGGGGGGACCGAACACTGAAGCTTTCTTT.

The gene calls are TRBV12-3 or TRBV12-4 and TRBJ2-5, with a weak D call TRBD2 (6 bases). The CDR3 is 13 amino acids. V lost 3 bases to trimming and J lost 4 bases, with 9 bases between them. CDR3 sequence: CASSFGRGETQYF. CDR3 nucleotide sequence: TGTGCCAGCAGTTTTGGGCGGGGAGAGACCCAGTACTTC.

This chain links TRBV29-1 with TRBJ1-5, with 8 bases identical to TRBD1. The germline V gene has CDR1 SQVTM and CDR2 ANQGSEA. The V gene end was trimmed by 6 bases and the J gene end by 6 bases; junction bases not matched to a gene: 7. The CDR3 runs to 13 residues. As DNA, the CDR3 is TGCAGCGTGACGTCAGGGGGCGGTCAGCCCCAGCATTTT. It yields the protein CSVTSGGGQPQHF.

The rearrangement joins TRBV3-1 (or the pseudogene TRBV3-2) to TRBJ2-3; D not certain. V shed 2 bases and J shed 0 bases, with 15 bases lying between them. CDR1 is LGHDT and CDR2 is YNNKEL in the germline V gene (reference sequence). The CDR3 spans 17 residues. The CDR3 loop reads CASSQKLGQSSTDTQYF. The CDR3 DNA is TGTGCCAGCAGCCAAAAACTGGGCCAGTCTAGCACAGATACGCAGTATTTT.

This sequence joins TRBV9 and TRBJ2-7; TRBD1 might be the D (6 bases). V was cut by 0 bases and J by 6 bases, with 16 bases left in between. Germline lookup yields CDR1 SGDLS and CDR2 YYNGEE. This CDR3 region has 15 residues. CDR3 nucleotide sequence: TGTGCCAGCAGCGTAGGGGGGCCGTGGGGCGGCGAGCAGTACTTC. It encodes CASSVGGPWGGEQYF.

The chain carries TRBV4-3 and TRBJ2-2; 15 nucleotides line up with TRBD2. Germline CDR1 reads LGHNA; CDR2 reads YSLEER. The junction had 6 bases not matched to a gene; V was cut back by 1 base and J by 9 bases. The CDR3 sequence is 17 residues long. The CDR3 reads CASSQVGLAGGPRELFF. In DNA form, the CDR3 reads TGCGCCAGCAGCCAAGTAGGACTAGCGGGAGGGCCGAGGGAGCTGTTTTTT.

The chain links TRBV27 to TRBJ1-2, with unresolved D. The CDR3 contains 12 residues. The V end lost 5 bases, the J end lost 8 bases, and 12 bases lay between the germline ends. The germline gives CDR1 MNHEY, CDR2 SMNVEV (reference sequence). CDR3 amino acids: CASSAGTGGYTF. The DNA of the CDR3 is TGTGCCAGCAGTGCGGGCACTGGGGGCTACACCTTC.

The chain joins TRBV19 to TRBJ2-7; 10 bases match TRBD1. The germline gives CDR1 LNHDA, CDR2 SQIVND (reference sequence). The CDR3 covers 13 residues. CDR3 sequence reads: CASAPTGGPEQYF. As DNA, the CDR3 is TGTGCTTCGGCCCCGACAGGGGGCCCCGAGCAGTACTTC. Based on the CDR3 plus reference TRBV19 and TRBJ2-7, the full variable domain is DGGITQSPKYLFRKEGQNVTLSCEQNLNHDAMYWYRQDPGQGLRLIYYSQIVNDFQKGDIAEGYSVSREKKESFPLTVTSAQKNPTAFYLCASAPTGGPEQYFGPGTRLTVT.

The chain has TRBV5-1 and TRBJ2-5, with 9 bases lining up with TRBD1. Germline V gene lookup returns CDR1 SGHRS and CDR2 YFSETQ. Unmatched junction bases numbered 4, after V lost 2 bases and J lost 5 bases. The CDR3 sequence is 14 residues long. CDR3 DNA: TGCGCCAGCAGCTTAACAGGGGGCCTGGAGACCCAGTACTTC. This translates into CASSLTGGLETQYF.

This clone was detected only once. This chain uses TRBV9 with TRBJ2-1; 7 nucleotides match TRBD2. The ends lost 0 bases at V and 8 bases at J; junction bases unmatched: 8. Germline lookup yields CDR1 SGDLS and CDR2 YYNGEE. The CDR3 covers 15 residues. CDR3: CASSVAAGAVDEQFF. Here the CDR3 DNA reads TGTGCCAGCAGCGTAGCGGCGGGAGCTGTGGATGAGCAGTTCTTC.

V gene TRBV29-1 combines with J gene TRBJ1-4; 7 bases are a match to TRBD1. The CDR3 is made up of 11 amino acids. V lost 5 bases, J lost 12 bases, and 6 bases stayed unmatched. Germline CDR1 SQVTM, CDR2 ANQGSEA. The CDR3 loop reads CSVSRQGELFF. The CDR3 DNA reads TGCAGCGTTTCTCGACAGGGAGAACTGTTTTTT.

This chain uses TRBV18 with TRBJ1-2; D possibly corresponds to TRBD1 (5 bases). The germline V gene has CDR1 KGHSH and CDR2 LQKENI. V was pared by 6 bases and J by 5 bases, with 13 bases between. The CDR3 consists of 13 residues. CDR3 coding DNA: TGTGCCAGCTCCGCAGGGCGAGAGTATGGCTACACCTTC. It encodes CASSAGREYGYTF. The whole variable domain, filled in from reference TRBV18 and TRBJ1-2, reads NAGVMQNPRHLVRRRGQEARLRCSPMKGHSHVYWYRQLPEEGLKFMVYLQKENIIDESGMPKERFSAEFPKEGPSILRIQQVVRGDSAAYFCASSAGREYGYTFGSGTRLTVV.

J is TRBJ1-2 and V is TRBV4-2; maybe TRBD1 (5 bases). The CDR3 has 14 amino acids. Trimming left V 4 bases short and J 10 bases short, with 19 bases between. Germline CDR1 LGHNA, CDR2 YNFKEQ. The CDR3 nucleotides are TGTGCCAGCAGCCTAACCGGGACTAAAGTTTCCTACACCTTC. Translated, it gives CASSLTGTKVSYTF.

The chain links TRBV6-1 to TRBJ2-1; D is unclear. Germline values: CDR1 MNHNS, CDR2 SASEGT. The CDR3 length is 16 residues. The V end was cut by 4 bases, the J end by 1 base, with 14 bases between. The CDR3 nucleotides read TGTGCCAGCAGTGTGAATGCGGATCCTTCCTACAATGAGCAGTTCTTC. This codes for CASSVNADPSYNEQFF.

The genes are TRBV29-1 and TRBJ2-7; D is unclear. The V and J ends lost 0 bases and 2 bases respectively, with 11 bases between them. The CDR3 is 14 residues long. Germline V gives CDR1 SQVTM, CDR2 ANQGSEA. In DNA form, the CDR3 reads TGCAGCGTTGAAGATGTGGGCAGCCCCTACGAGCAGTACTTC. It translates to CSVEDVGSPYEQYF.

This rearrangement joins TRBV2 to TRBJ1-2; the D is unclear. From germline, CDR1 is SNHLY and CDR2 FYNNEI. Between the trimmed V and J ends, which lost 4 bases and 1 base, there was a span of 7 bases. The CDR3 length is 13 residues. The CDR3 here is CASSGSRNYGYTF. The CDR3, as DNA: TGTGCCAGCAGTGGTTCCCGTAACTATGGCTACACCTTC. Full variable domain (outside the CDR3, taken from reference TRBV2 and TRBJ1-2): EPEVTQTPSHQVTQMGQEVILRCVPISNHLYFYWYRQILGQKVEFLVSFYNNEISEKSEIFDDQFSVERPDGSNFTLKIRSTKLEDSAMYFCASSGSRNYGYTFGSGTRLTVV.

V usage is TRBV19 and J usage is TRBJ1-5, with a tentative D call TRBD1 (5 bases). The CDR3 is 17 residues long. With 3 bases removed from V and 4 bases from J, the gap between germline ends came to 19 bases. CDR1 and CDR2 (germline): LNHDA, SQIVND (reference sequence). The CDR3 bases are TGTGCCAGTAGTATGCGAGGCGGACAATCGGTAAATCAGCCCCAGCATTTT. Amino acid sequence: CASSMRGGQSVNQPQHF.

This clone showed up just a few times. The V call is TRBV27, the J call TRBJ2-1, with TRBD2 as a possible D gene (5 bases). Germline V CDR1 and CDR2: MNHEY, SMNVEV (reference sequence). Trimming took 5 bases from V and 8 from J, leaving 16 bases between them. The CDR3 is 14 residues long. CDR3 amino acids: CASSDPTRLHEQFF. CDR3 DNA sequence: TGTGCCAGCAGTGACCCTACTAGGTTGCATGAGCAGTTCTTC.